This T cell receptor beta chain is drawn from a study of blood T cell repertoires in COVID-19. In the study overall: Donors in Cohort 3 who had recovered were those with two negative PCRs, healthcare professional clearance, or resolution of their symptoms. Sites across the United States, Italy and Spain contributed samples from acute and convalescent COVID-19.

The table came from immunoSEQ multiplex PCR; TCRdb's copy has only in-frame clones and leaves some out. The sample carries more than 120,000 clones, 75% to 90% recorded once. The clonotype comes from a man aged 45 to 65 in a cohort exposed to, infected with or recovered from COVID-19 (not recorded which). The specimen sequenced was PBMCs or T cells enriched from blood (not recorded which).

DNA for the CDR3: TGTGCCAGCAGGGACAGCTTTAGACAGCCCCAGCATTTT. Translation: CASRDSFRQPQHF. The V call is TRBV6-5, the J call TRBJ1-5; a possible D gene is TRBD1 (6 bases). Trimming took off 6 bases at V and 7 bases at J, with 13 bases between the two ends. The CDR3 is made up of 13 amino acids. The germline V gene encodes CDR1 MNHEY and CDR2 SVGAGI.